This T cell receptor beta chain was profiled in a study of post-analysis software for immune sequencing data. Unique molecular identifiers tagged the TCR beta cDNA libraries. TCRdb used MiXCR to reprocess the PCR reads, holding one entry per CDR3 protein. This table has some 890,000 distinct CDR3 sequences, approximately 53% appearing once. Material for sequencing was blood. The sequence was obtained from a girl between 10 and 17 years old with multiple sclerosis.

This CDR3 is CSVAGDGAGYTF. The DNA for the CDR3 is TGCAGCGTTGCTGGGGACGGTGCTGGCTACACCTTC. The V and J genes are TRBV29-1 and TRBJ1-2; maybe TRBD1 (5 bases). V shed 4 bases and J shed 7 bases, with 13 bases lying between them. The CDR3 sequence is 12 residues long. CDR1 and CDR2 from the germline V gene are SQVTM and ANQGSEA.